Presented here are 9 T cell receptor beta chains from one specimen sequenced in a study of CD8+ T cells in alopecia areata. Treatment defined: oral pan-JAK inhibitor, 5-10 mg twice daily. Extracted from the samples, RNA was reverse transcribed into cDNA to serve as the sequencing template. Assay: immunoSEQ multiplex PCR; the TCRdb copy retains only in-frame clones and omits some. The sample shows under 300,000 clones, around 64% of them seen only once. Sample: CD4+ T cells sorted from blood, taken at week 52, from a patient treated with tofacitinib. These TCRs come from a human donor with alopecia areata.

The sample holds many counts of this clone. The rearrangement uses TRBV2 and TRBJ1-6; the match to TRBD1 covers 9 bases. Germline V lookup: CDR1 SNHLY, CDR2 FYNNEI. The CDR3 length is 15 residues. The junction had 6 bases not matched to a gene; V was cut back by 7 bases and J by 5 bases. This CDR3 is CASNGRDRDNSPLHF. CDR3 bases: TGTGCCAGCAATGGCCGGGACAGGGATAATTCACCCCTCCACTTT.

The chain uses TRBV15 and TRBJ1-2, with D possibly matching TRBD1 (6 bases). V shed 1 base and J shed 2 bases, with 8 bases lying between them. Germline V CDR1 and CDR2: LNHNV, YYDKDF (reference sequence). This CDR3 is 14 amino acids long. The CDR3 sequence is CATSRATGNYGYTF. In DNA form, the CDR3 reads TGTGCCACCAGCAGAGCGACAGGAAACTATGGCTACACCTTC.

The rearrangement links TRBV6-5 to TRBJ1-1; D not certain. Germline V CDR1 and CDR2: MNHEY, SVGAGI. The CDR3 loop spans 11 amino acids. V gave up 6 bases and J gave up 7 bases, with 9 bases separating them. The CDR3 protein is CASRILGEAFF. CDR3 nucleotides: TGTGCCAGCAGGATACTTGGTGAAGCTTTCTTT.

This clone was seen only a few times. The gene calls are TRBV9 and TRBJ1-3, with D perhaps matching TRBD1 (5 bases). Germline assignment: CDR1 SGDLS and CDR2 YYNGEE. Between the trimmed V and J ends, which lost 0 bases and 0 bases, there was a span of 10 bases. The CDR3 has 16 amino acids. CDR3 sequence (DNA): TGTGCCAGCAGCGTAGTAGGACAAAGCTCTGGAAACACCATATATTTT. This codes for CASSVVGQSSGNTIYF.

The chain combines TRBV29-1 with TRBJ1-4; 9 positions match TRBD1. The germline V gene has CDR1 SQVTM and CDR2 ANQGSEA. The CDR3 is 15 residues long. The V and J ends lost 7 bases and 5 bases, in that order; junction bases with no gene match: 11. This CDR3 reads CSASAPGQGNEKLFF. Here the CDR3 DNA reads TGCAGCGCCTCCGCACCGGGACAGGGAAATGAAAAACTGTTTTTT.

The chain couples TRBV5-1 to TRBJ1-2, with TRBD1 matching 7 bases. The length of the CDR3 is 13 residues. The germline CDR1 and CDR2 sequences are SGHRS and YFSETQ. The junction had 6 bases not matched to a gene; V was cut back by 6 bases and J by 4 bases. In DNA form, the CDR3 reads TGCGCCAGCACTCCTCCAGGGGGCTATGGCTACACCTTC. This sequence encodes CASTPPGGYGYTF.

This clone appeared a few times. CDR3 sequence reads: CASSQNPGHNYGYTF. The DNA of the CDR3 is TGTGCCAGCAGCCAAAATCCGGGACATAACTATGGCTACACCTTC. The chain employs TRBV4-2 and TRBJ1-2; D is possibly TRBD1 (6 bases). CDR1 and CDR2 (germline): LGHNA, YNFKEQ. The CDR3 length is 15 residues. Trimming pared 2 bases from V and 1 base from J, leaving 11 bases between.

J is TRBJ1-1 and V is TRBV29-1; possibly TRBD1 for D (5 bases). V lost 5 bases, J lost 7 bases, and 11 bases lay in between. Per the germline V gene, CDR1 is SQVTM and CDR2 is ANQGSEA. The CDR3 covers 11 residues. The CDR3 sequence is CSVTRGVEAFF. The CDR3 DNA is TGCAGCGTTACCAGAGGGGTTGAAGCTTTCTTT.

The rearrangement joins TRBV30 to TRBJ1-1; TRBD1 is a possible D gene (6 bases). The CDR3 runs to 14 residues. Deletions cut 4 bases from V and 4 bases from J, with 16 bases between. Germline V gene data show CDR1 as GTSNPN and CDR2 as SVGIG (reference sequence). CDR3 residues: CAWNQQGLGTEAFF. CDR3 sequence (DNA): TGTGCCTGGAACCAACAGGGCTTGGGCACTGAAGCTTTCTTT. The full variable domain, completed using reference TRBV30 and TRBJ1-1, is SQTIHQWPATLVQPVGSPLSLECTVEGTSNPNLYWYRQAAGRGLQLLFYSVGIGQISSEVPQNLSASRPQDRQFILSSKKLLLSDSGFYLCAWNQQGLGTEAFFGQGTRLTVV.